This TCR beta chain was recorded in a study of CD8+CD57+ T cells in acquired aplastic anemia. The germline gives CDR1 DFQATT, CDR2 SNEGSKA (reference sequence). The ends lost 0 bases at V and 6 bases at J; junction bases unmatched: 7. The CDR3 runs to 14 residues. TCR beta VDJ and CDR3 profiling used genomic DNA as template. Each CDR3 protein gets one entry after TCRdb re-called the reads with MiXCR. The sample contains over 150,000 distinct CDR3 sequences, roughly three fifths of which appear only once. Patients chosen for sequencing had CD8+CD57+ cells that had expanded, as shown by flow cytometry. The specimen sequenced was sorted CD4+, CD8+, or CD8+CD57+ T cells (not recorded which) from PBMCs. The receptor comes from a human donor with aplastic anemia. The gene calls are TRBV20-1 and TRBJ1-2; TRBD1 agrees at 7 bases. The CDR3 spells CSARDTRQGHGYTF. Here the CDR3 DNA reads TGCAGTGCTAGAGATACGAGACAGGGTCATGGCTACACCTTC.